This T cell receptor beta chain originates from a study of Ad26.COV2.S vaccination and SARS-CoV-2 variants (dated by TCRdb to about 2021). About the investigation overall: TCRbeta repertoire sequencing was used to assess the specificity and breadth of SARS-CoV-2-reactive T cell receptors after Ad26.COV2.S vaccination. The TCR-sequenced set comprised around 32 samples: some 20 Ad26.COV2.S vaccine recipients, 5 placebo recipients and 8 SARS-CoV-2 convalescent individuals.

The immunoSEQ Assay was the method used to sequence TCRbeta CDR3 regions. After extraction, genomic DNA underwent amplification by bias-controlled multiplex PCR, followed by high-throughput sequencing. Per the original workflow: Collapsing and filtering of sequences were performed to quantify the absolute abundance of each unique TCRbeta CDR3 region. T cell fraction was estimated by normalizing TCRbeta template counts to usable DNA, with usable DNA measured through amplification of reference genes found in all nucleated cells. Repertoire TCRs were annotated as SARS-CoV-2-specific when V gene, CDR3 amino acid sequence and J gene were exactly matched to a known reactive TCR set. The reference SARS-CoV-2 TCR set came from MIRA and was filtered for enrichment in COVID-19-positive ImmuneCODE repertoires, removing public or cross-reactive TCRs. Using the MIRA antigens, annotated TCRs were further analysed by specific ORF or by position within an ORF. Depth was the summed frequency of annotated unique rearrangements, while breadth was defined as annotated unique rearrangements over total unique productive rearrangements. Group comparisons of TCR breadth used two-sided Wilcoxon rank-sum tests. TCRdb provides this immuneACCESS table in a form limited to in-frame rearrangements. Some clones are lacking; in checked studies, under half of them reflect an unresolved V gene, and why the rest are absent is not known. The V and J calls and clone size were taken over from that table, and D and trimming were inferred from the DNA. This sample lists roughly 140,000 clones; 70% to 90% were detected once. Around 5% of the sample is taken by the ten largest.

As concerns this clone: The antigen this receptor binds is unknown. Base qualities were left out, and no much larger clone turns up one base away.

The sample's time point label is to be understood as: individuals recovered from natural SARS-CoV-2 infection. Overall study results and their limits: The authors noted that the TCR breadth and depth analyses may have underestimated total T cell responses. Vaccine and placebo recipients had comparable non-spike TCR breadth, which fits with the vaccine containing only spike. After vaccination, spike-specific CD8+ and CD4+ T cell responses were reported to show substantial breadth. Spike-specific TCR breadth was higher in Ad26.COV2.S recipients than in placebo recipients (P = 0.0014).

The germline V gene encodes CDR1 LNHDA and CDR2 SQIVND (reference sequence). At the junction V is shortened by 8 bases and J by 3 bases, with 16 bases in between. The CDR3 contains 14 residues, cysteine and phenylalanine counted. The sequence is cut down to CDR3 DNA, 42 bases in frame from base 1. The rearranged segments are TRBV19 and TRBJ1-2, with TRBD1 as a weak D call on 6 bases. The clonotype comes from a human donor who had recovered from COVID-19. Source: peripheral blood, taken after recovery from COVID-19. The sequenced DNA: TGTGCCAGTTCTCGACAGGTTCGGGACTATGGCTACACCTTC. It encodes CASSRQVRDYGYTF.